What follows are 29 T cell receptor beta chains derived from one specimen sequenced in a study of shared clonotypes between healthy human individuals. Profiling relied on immunoSEQ multiplex PCR, and the TCRdb table lists in-frame clones only, not all of them. The sample yields a few million clones, 80% to 95% seen once. Sequences were obtained from naive CD4+ T cells from PBMCs. Documented subset: CD45RA+ positively selected. The source of these receptors is a man aged 18 to 30 in good health. Some clones in this sample may be carry-over from other donors' samples.

CDR3 nucleotides: TGTGCCAGCAGCTTAGTCCTAGCGGTGGGCACAGATACGCAGTATTTT. This sequence encodes CASSLVLAVGTDTQYF. The chain couples TRBV7-9 to TRBJ2-3; 7 nucleotides match TRBD2. CDR3 size: 16 residues. Unmatched junction bases numbered 5, after V lost 1 base and J lost 1 base. Per the germline V gene, CDR1 is SEHNR and CDR2 is FQNEAQ (reference sequence).

The CDR3 coding sequence is TGCGCCAGCAGCTTCGGAGTAGCGGGAGGGCTTGGAGAGCAGTACTTC. It is translated as CASSFGVAGGLGEQYF. The J gene is TRBJ2-7, the V gene TRBV5-1; 11 nucleotides line up with TRBD2. V lost 2 bases and J lost 7; bases outside the gene matches: 11. This CDR3 contains 16 residues. Germline V gene sequence: CDR1 SGHRS, CDR2 YFSETQ.

This chain uses TRBV28 with TRBJ1-1, with D perhaps matching TRBD1 (6 bases). From germline, CDR1 is MDHEN and CDR2 SYDVKM. The CDR3 runs 15 residues. The V gene lost 6 bases and the J gene lost 5 bases, with 19 bases spanning the gap. The CDR3 spells CASSPGGRTGTEAFF. The CDR3, as DNA: TGTGCCAGCAGCCCCGGGGGCCGAACGGGGACTGAAGCTTTCTTT. The full variable domain, completed using reference TRBV28 and TRBJ1-1, is DVKVTQSSRYLVKRTGEKVFLECVQDMDHENMFWYRQDPGLGLRLIYFSYDVKMKEKGDIPEGYSVSREKKERFSLILESASTNQTSMYLCASSPGGRTGTEAFFGQGTRLTVV.

The V gene is TRBV4-2, the J gene TRBJ2-1; 8 bases fit TRBD1. There are 16 residues in the CDR3. V dropped 1 base and J dropped 7; count of bases not matched to a gene: 9. The germline CDR1 and CDR2 sequences are LGHNA and YNFKEQ. The CDR3 bases are TGTGCCAGCAGCCAAGCGGACAGGGTGAGCTCGAATGAGCAGTTCTTC. It codes for CASSQADRVSSNEQFF.

The V call is TRBV18, the J call TRBJ2-6, with 10 bases aligning to TRBD2. Germline values: CDR1 KGHSH, CDR2 LQKENI. The junction had 9 bases not matched to a gene; V was cut back by 4 bases and J by 0 bases. This CDR3 comprises 19 residues. Here the CDR3 reads CASSHPGLADHSGANVLTF. The CDR3 DNA sequence: TGTGCCAGCTCACACCCCGGACTAGCGGACCACTCTGGGGCCAACGTCCTGACTTTC.

This clone has only one observation. V usage is TRBV30 and J usage is TRBJ2-5, with TRBD2 matching 13 bases. Germline-derived CDR1 and CDR2 are GTSNPN and SVGIG (reference sequence). The CDR3 is made up of 15 amino acids. V lost 2 bases to trimming and J lost 5 bases; unmatched junction nucleotides: 5. The CDR3 DNA is TGTGCCTGGAGTAGCGGACTAGCGGGAGACGAGACCCAGTACTTC. The encoded protein is CAWSSGLAGDETQYF.

Concerning this clone itself: This CDR3 is also generated by other DNA sequences in the sample. The V and J genes are TRBV28 and TRBJ2-7, with a possible D match to TRBD2 (6 bases). CDR1 MDHEN and CDR2 SYDVKM come from the germline V gene. Trimming removed 2 bases at V and 4 bases at J, with 6 bases between. This CDR3 has 12 residues. The CDR3 sequence is CASSLGGYEQYF. The CDR3, as DNA: TGTGCCAGCAGTTTAGGAGGGTACGAGCAGTACTTC.

V gene TRBV7-6 combines with J gene TRBJ1-2; D is uncertain. Germline assignment: CDR1 SGHVS and CDR2 FNYEAQ. Deletions cut 5 bases from V and 4 bases from J, with 17 bases between. This CDR3 spans 15 amino acids. The CDR3 loop is CASSPQTGSFYGYTF. Written as DNA, the CDR3 is TGTGCCAGCAGCCCCCAAACGGGGAGCTTCTATGGCTACACCTTC. Based on the CDR3 plus reference TRBV7-6 and TRBJ1-2, the full variable domain is GAGVSQSPRYKVTKRGQDVALRCDPISGHVSLYWYRQALGQGPEFLTYFNYEAQQDKSGLPNDRFSAERPEGSISTLTIQRTEQRDSAMYRCASSPQTGSFYGYTFGSGTRLTVV.

This chain joins TRBV21-1 and TRBJ2-7; TRBD2, the table's D call, was not compared with the DNA. TRBV21-1 is designated a pseudogene. CDR3 length: 13 residues. This CDR3 is CASPRPTGGEQYF. Written as DNA, the CDR3 is TGTGCCAGCCCCCGACCGACCGGCGGGGAGCAGTACTTC.

The chain links TRBV18 to TRBJ2-3; 8 bases map to TRBD2. With V trimmed by 1 base and J by 0 bases, 3 bases remained unmatched. There are 16 residues in the CDR3. Germline CDR1 is KGHSH and CDR2 is LQKENI. The CDR3 here is CASSPRTSRSTDTQYF. CDR3 DNA: TGTGCCAGCTCACCACGGACTAGCAGAAGCACAGATACGCAGTATTTT.

The chain couples TRBV27 to TRBJ1-1; D perhaps matches TRBD1 (5 bases). This CDR3 contains 14 residues. In germline, CDR1 is MNHEY, CDR2 SMNVEV (reference sequence). Trimming cost V 5 bases and J 0 bases, with 10 bases left between them. The CDR3 bases are TGTGCCAGCAGTGTCCTAGGGGTGAACACTGAAGCTTTCTTT. The encoded protein is CASSVLGVNTEAFF.

The gene calls are TRBV2 and TRBJ2-7; no definite D call. Germline V gives CDR1 SNHLY, CDR2 FYNNEI. The CDR3 loop spans 13 amino acids. V was shortened by 7 bases and J by 2 bases, with 12 bases between the two germline ends. CDR3 in amino acids: CASNVGRTYEQYF. The CDR3 DNA reads as TGTGCCAGCAACGTTGGCAGAACCTACGAGCAGTACTTC.

The V call is TRBV6-1, the J call TRBJ2-2; TRBD1 might be the D (6 bases). Germline-derived CDR1 and CDR2 are MNHNS and SASEGT. CDR3 size: 15 residues. Trimming pared 5 bases from V and 4 bases from J, leaving 14 bases between. CDR3 sequence reads: CASSRTGWSTGELFF. Here the CDR3 DNA reads TGTGCCAGCAGTCGAACAGGGTGGTCCACCGGGGAGCTGTTTTTT.

This clone has only one observation. The rearrangement uses TRBV18 and TRBJ1-2; D uncertain. Between the trimmed V and J ends, which lost 3 bases and 3 bases, there was a span of 11 bases. Germline V CDR1 and CDR2: KGHSH, LQKENI. The CDR3 runs 14 residues. The CDR3 region has the DNA TGTGCCAGCTCACCGGTGGAAGTGGACTATGGCTACACCTTC. Protein: CASSPVEVDYGYTF.

V gene TRBV5-8 combines with J gene TRBJ1-1; the D is unclear. The CDR3 loop spans 13 amino acids. V lost 4 bases to trimming and J lost 6 bases, with 13 bases between them. Germline CDR1 is SGHTS and CDR2 is YDEGEE. Here the CDR3 DNA reads TGTGCCAGCAGCCGGCAAGGACGGTCTGAAGCTTTCTTT. Its protein product is CASSRQGRSEAFF.

A single count supports this clone. This chain connects TRBV7-2 to TRBJ2-1, with TRBD2 matching 9 bases. Germline V gene sequence: CDR1 SGHTA, CDR2 FQGNSA. V lost 3 bases to trimming and J lost 12 bases; unmatched junction nucleotides: 6. CDR3 length: 13 residues. The CDR3 loop is CASSFPSGTRQFF. The CDR3 nucleotides are TGTGCCAGCAGCTTCCCTAGCGGGACTAGGCAGTTCTTC.

The chain has TRBV6-5 and TRBJ1-5, with D perhaps TRBD1 (5 bases). Germline V gene lookup returns CDR1 MNHEY and CDR2 SVGAGI. Trimming cost V 7 bases and J 0 bases, with 7 bases left between them. This CDR3 has 13 residues. In nucleotides, the CDR3 is TGTGCCAGCACCCAGGGTAGCAATCAGCCCCAGCATTTT. Translation: CASTQGSNQPQHF.

V gene TRBV7-9 combines with J gene TRBJ1-2; no clear D gene. Germline CDR1 reads SEHNR; CDR2 reads FQNEAQ (reference sequence). The CDR3 extends over 14 amino acids. V was shortened by 1 base and J by 7 bases, with 13 bases between the two germline ends. CDR3 nucleotide sequence: TGTGCCAGCAGCTTAGGCACCCAGGTGCGTGGCTACACCTTC. Translating gives CASSLGTQVRGYTF. Looking up the rest from reference TRBV7-9 and TRBJ1-2 gives the full variable domain: DTGVSQNPRHKITKRGQNVTFRCDPISEHNRLYWYRQTLGQGPEFLTYFQNEAQLEKSRLLSDRFSAERPKGSFSTLEIQRTEQGDSAMYLCASSLGTQVRGYTFGSGTRLTVV.

This sequence joins TRBV27 and TRBJ2-7, with 9 bases aligning to TRBD1. V lost 6 bases to trimming and J lost 1 base; unmatched junction nucleotides: 13. The germline CDR1 and CDR2 sequences are MNHEY and SMNVEV (reference sequence). This CDR3 spans 17 amino acids. DNA for the CDR3: TGTGCCAGCAGCAGACAATCGTACAGGGGGCAATCCTACGAGCAGTACTTC. It codes for CASSRQSYRGQSYEQYF.

V gene TRBV9 combines with J gene TRBJ1-2; D is undetermined. Germline V gene data show CDR1 as SGDLS and CDR2 as YYNGEE. The V and J ends lost 0 bases and 5 bases respectively, with 8 bases between them. The CDR3 covers 13 residues. CDR3 region: CASSVGNSYGYTF. The DNA for the CDR3 is TGTGCCAGCAGCGTAGGGAACAGTTATGGCTACACCTTC.

The J gene is TRBJ2-1, the V gene TRBV19; tentative D call: TRBD2 (6 bases). Trimming stripped 0 bases from V and 10 bases from J, with 7 bases between. This CDR3 is 12 amino acids long. Germline CDR1 LNHDA, CDR2 SQIVND (reference sequence). CDR3 bases: TGTGCCAGTAGTATAGACCTAGCGGAGCAGTTCTTC. This sequence encodes CASSIDLAEQFF.

V and J are TRBV28 and TRBJ1-3, with 7 bases aligning to TRBD1. Per germline, CDR1 MDHEN and CDR2 SYDVKM. The CDR3 contains 16 residues. Germline trimming cut 6 bases from V and 4 bases from J; bases unmatched to any gene: 12. The CDR3 bases are TGTGCCAGCAGGCCAGGACAGGCGCTTTACGGAAACACCATATATTTT. As protein: CASRPGQALYGNTIYF.

This rearrangement joins TRBV5-1 to TRBJ2-1; TRBD1 or TRBD2 may be the D gene (6 bases each). The V and J ends lost 0 bases and 8 bases respectively, with 18 bases between them. CDR3 size: 16 residues. The germline CDR1 and CDR2 sequences are SGHRS and YFSETQ. In DNA form, the CDR3 reads TGCGCCAGCAGCTTGGCGGGTAGGGGGGTCTTAGATGAGCAGTTCTTC. This encodes CASSLAGRGVLDEQFF. Full variable domain (missing parts from reference TRBV5-1 and TRBJ2-1): KAGVTQTPRYLIKTRGQQVTLSCSPISGHRSVSWYQQTPGQGLQFLFEYFSETQRNKGNFPGRFSGRQFSNSRSEMNVSTLELGDSALYLCASSLAGRGVLDEQFFGPGTRLTVL.

This clone was seen a handful of times. The CDR3 is CASSSRRDKRPQHF. CDR3 bases: TGTGCCAGCAGCTCCCGACGGGATAAGCGGCCCCAGCATTTT. V gene TRBV7-8 combines with J gene TRBJ1-5; D is unclear. CDR3 length: 14 residues. V lost 4 bases, J lost 9 bases, and 16 bases lay in between. The germline V gene encodes CDR1 SGHVS and CDR2 FQNEAQ.

The chain employs TRBV5-4 and TRBJ2-2; 7 bases line up with TRBD2. The ends lost 0 bases at V and 0 bases at J; junction bases unmatched: 2. The CDR3 covers 16 residues. Germline CDR1 is SGHNT and CDR2 is YYREEE (reference sequence). DNA of the CDR3: TGTGCCAGCAGCTTGGCCGCGGGGGCGAACACCGGGGAGCTGTTTTTT. It specifies CASSLAAGANTGELFF.

This clone was found once. The gene calls are TRBV7-2 and TRBJ2-7; 8 bases map to TRBD2. CDR1 and CDR2 (germline): SGHTA, FQGNSA. Trimming cost V 0 bases and J 5 bases; bases outside gene matches: 9. The CDR3 runs 16 residues. The CDR3 region is CASSLALIAGLDEQYF. In nucleotides, the CDR3 is TGTGCCAGCAGCTTAGCCCTAATAGCGGGGCTCGACGAGCAGTACTTC. Filled out from reference TRBV7-2 and TRBJ2-7, the complete variable domain reads GAGVSQSPSNKVTEKGKDVELRCDPISGHTALYWYRQSLGQGLEFLIYFQGNSAPDKSGLPSDRFSAERTGGSVSTLTIQRTQQEDSAVYLCASSLALIAGLDEQYFGPGTRLTVT.

This clone was seen a single time. The chain employs TRBV5-5 and TRBJ2-7; tentatively, D is TRBD2 (5 bases). The CDR3 runs to 14 residues. The V end was cut by 5 bases, the J end by 4 bases, with 16 bases between. The V gene's germline CDR1 is SGHKS and CDR2 YYEKEE (reference sequence). This CDR3 is CASRAGIERYEQYF. In DNA form, the CDR3 reads TGTGCCAGCAGGGCCGGGATCGAAAGATACGAGCAGTACTTC.

The chain has TRBV2 and TRBJ1-5; D might be TRBD1 (5 bases). This CDR3 region has 16 residues. V gave up 3 bases and J gave up 6 bases, with 18 bases separating them. Germline loops: CDR1 SNHLY, CDR2 FYNNEI. The DNA of the CDR3 is TGTGCCAGCAGTGATGGCCCAGGGAAGTTGGGTCAGCCCCAGCATTTT. Amino acids: CASSDGPGKLGQPQHF.

This rearrangement joins TRBV7-8 to TRBJ2-7; 7 bases line up with TRBD1. With V trimmed by 5 bases and J by 1 base, 8 bases remained unmatched. Germline V CDR1 and CDR2: SGHVS, FQNEAQ. The CDR3 consists of 15 residues. Here the CDR3 reads CASSPRQGGSYEQYF. As DNA, the CDR3 is TGTGCCAGCAGCCCCCGACAGGGTGGATCCTACGAGCAGTACTTC.